This record looks at one T cell receptor beta chain sequence and its context. The data stem from a study of blood T cell repertoires in COVID-19. TCRdb's table, derived via immunoSEQ multiplex PCR, lists solely in-frame clones and lacks some. The sample yields roughly 75,000 clones, roughly 89% seen once. Germline CDR1 reads MNHEY; CDR2 reads SVGAGI. Trimming took 6 bases from V and 2 from J, leaving 7 bases between them. The CDR3 has 12 residues. The source of this sequence is a man in his 60s with acute or convalescent COVID-19. The chain is built from TRBV6-5 and TRBJ1-2; D may be TRBD1 (6 bases). Sequencing was carried out using peripheral blood. Here the CDR3 DNA reads TGTGCCAGCAGCACAGGGAACTATGGCTACACCTTC. This codes for CASSTGNYGYTF.